These 10 T cell receptor beta chains came from one sample sequenced in a study of Ad26.COV2.S vaccination and SARS-CoV-2 variants. Libraries were prepared by immunoSEQ multiplex PCR; TCRdb keeps only in-frame clonotypes and omits some of them. The table shows about 420,000 clones, with roughly 90% occurring only once. The treatment denotes: some 20 received Ad26.COV2.S at low or high dose, single or two shots; about 5 received placebo; per-sample allocation not given. All samples were drawn on day 63, counting from the first vaccine or placebo injection. The sequenced sample was peripheral blood, obtained in a trial of Ad26.COV2.S vaccine versus placebo. Every receptor here comes from a person between 18 and 65 years old who received the Ad26.COV2.S COVID-19 vaccine or a placebo.

The chain carries TRBV9 and TRBJ1-3; D gene uncertain. The CDR3 covers 15 residues. The V gene lost 0 bases and the J gene lost 3 bases, with 10 bases spanning the gap. CDR1 is SGDLS and CDR2 is YYNGEE in the germline V gene. CDR3 amino acids: CASSVDRAGGNTIYF. In DNA, the CDR3 is TGTGCCAGCAGCGTAGACCGGGCAGGTGGAAACACCATATATTTT.

This sequence joins TRBV11-2 and TRBJ2-2; D is undetermined. Germline assignment: CDR1 SGHAT and CDR2 FQNNGV. This CDR3 has 15 amino acids. V was pared by 7 bases and J by 1 base, with 13 bases between. The CDR3: CASNGQAGNTGELFF. The DNA for the CDR3 is TGTGCCAGCAACGGCCAGGCAGGGAACACCGGGGAGCTGTTTTTT.

The rearrangement links TRBV29-1 to TRBJ2-1, with 8 bases lining up with TRBD1. After removal of 6 bases from V and 2 bases from J, the junction contained 9 bases not matched to a gene. The CDR3 extends over 15 amino acids. Looked up from germline, CDR1 is SQVTM and CDR2 is ANQGSEA. For the CDR3, the DNA is TGCAGCGTCCCCGGGACAGGCCCTACCTACAATGAGCAGTTCTTC. This gives the protein CSVPGTGPTYNEQFF.

This sequence joins TRBV7-3 and TRBJ2-1; TRBD2 might be the D (6 bases). This CDR3 spans 13 amino acids. V was clipped by 5 bases and J by 12 bases, with 17 bases between them. Germline loops: CDR1 SGHTA, CDR2 FQGTGA. This chain's CDR3 is CASSRTRDSRQFF. CDR3 DNA: TGTGCCAGCAGCAGAACCCGGGACTCACGGCAGTTCTTC.

The chain combines TRBV5-1 with TRBJ2-1, with TRBD2 identical over 10 bases. There are 15 residues in the CDR3. CDR1 SGHRS and CDR2 YFSETQ come from the germline V gene. Trimming took 0 bases from V and 7 from J; bases not matched to a gene: 4. The CDR3 sequence is CASSLGLAGDNEQFF. Written as DNA, the CDR3 is TGCGCCAGCAGCTTGGGCCTAGCGGGGGATAATGAGCAGTTCTTC.

The rearrangement uses TRBV5-6 and TRBJ2-7, with D possibly matching TRBD1 (5 bases). V lost 1 base and J lost 0, with 17 bases in between. This CDR3 spans 17 amino acids. Germline values: CDR1 SGHDT, CDR2 YYEEEE. CDR3 in DNA: TGTGCCAGCAGCTTGCCACCGCCATCCAGGGTCTCCTACGAGCAGTACTTC. This translates into CASSLPPPSRVSYEQYF.

The V call is TRBV11-2, the J call TRBJ2-2; TRBD2 is a possible D gene (6 bases). The V end was cut by 1 base, the J end by 5 bases, with 8 bases between. This CDR3 is built from 14 residues. Per the germline V gene, CDR1 is SGHAT and CDR2 is FQNNGV. The CDR3 DNA sequence: TGTGCCAGCAGCTTAGGCGGAGGGACCGGGGAGCTGTTTTTT. Translated, it gives CASSLGGGTGELFF.

This chain uses TRBV5-5 with TRBJ2-3; D ambiguous. Germline CDR1 SGHKS, CDR2 YYEKEE (reference sequence). This CDR3 has 14 amino acids. The V gene lost 4 bases and the J gene lost 1 base, with 10 bases spanning the gap. Here the CDR3 DNA reads TGTGCCAGCAGCCTATCGAGCCGCACAGATACGCAGTATTTT. This gives the protein CASSLSSRTDTQYF.

The chain is built from TRBV29-1 and TRBJ2-1; the D gene is possibly TRBD2 (5 bases). V was trimmed by 3 bases and J by 0 bases, leaving 12 bases between them. CDR3 size: 15 residues. Per germline, CDR1 SQVTM and CDR2 ANQGSEA. The CDR3 protein is CSVDIRGISYNEQFF. In DNA form, the CDR3 reads TGCAGCGTTGATATTCGGGGAATCTCCTACAATGAGCAGTTCTTC.

The chain couples TRBV12-5 to TRBJ1-4; 8 positions match TRBD1. CDR1 is LGHNT and CDR2 is FRNRAP in the germline V gene. Trimming removed 5 bases from V and 4 bases from J; junction bases left unmatched: 9. This CDR3 is 16 amino acids long. The DNA for the CDR3 is TGTGCTAGTGGTGGCTGGACAGGGTTCCATAATGAAAAACTGTTTTTT. Amino acid sequence: CASGGWTGFHNEKLFF.